These 4 T cell receptor beta chains share one sample of origin, sequenced in a study of regulatory T cells in long-lasting Graves disease. Time point defined: newly diagnosed GD, antithyroid drugs for less than 3 months. The TCR library used RNA extracted from PBMCs. Building the TCR beta libraries relied on iRepertoire HTBI primers, and CDR3 regions underwent Arm-PCR. TCRdb reprocessed the multiplex PCR reads with MiXCR, giving one entry per CDR3 protein. The table lists 400,000 to 500,000 distinct CDR3 sequences, 14% of them singletons. The sample also formed part of further work on T cells in Graves' hyperthyroidism and ophthalmopathy.

The sample was peripheral blood mononuclear cells (PBMCs), taken at new diagnosis, from a patient treated with antithyroid drugs. The origin of the receptors is a woman between 50 and 59 years old with Graves disease.

This clonotype has a count of ten or more. This chain uses TRBV11-2 with TRBJ1-1; D perhaps matches TRBD1 (6 bases). This CDR3 has 14 amino acids. Germline values: CDR1 SGHAT, CDR2 FQNNGV. V gave up 5 bases and J gave up 0 bases, with 10 bases separating them. For the CDR3, the DNA is TGTGCCAGCAGCAGACAGGATCTGAACACTGAAGCTTTCTTT. Encoded protein: CASSRQDLNTEAFF.

This clonotype was detected a few times. The chain employs TRBV6-4 and TRBJ2-5; 14 bases fit TRBD2. With V trimmed by 5 bases and J by 3 bases, 2 bases remained unmatched. The CDR3 has 15 residues. Germline V CDR1 and CDR2: MRHNA, SNTAGT. The CDR3 sequence: CASSRLAGGEETQYF. In DNA, the CDR3 is TGTGCCAGCAGTAGACTAGCGGGAGGGGAAGAGACCCAGTACTTC.

At least ten counts were recorded for this clonotype. V gene TRBV30 combines with J gene TRBJ1-3, with D uncertain. CDR3 size: 17 residues. Germline V gene sequence: CDR1 GTSNPN, CDR2 SVGIG (reference sequence). The V end was cut by 1 base, the J end by 2 bases, with 18 bases between. The CDR3 coding sequence is TGTGCCTGGAGTGGAGAGCACAGCTATAGACCTGGAAACACCATATATTTT. This gives the protein CAWSGEHSYRPGNTIYF.

This clonotype was seen at least ten times. The chain couples TRBV20-1 to TRBJ1-1, with D unclear. The V end was cut by 2 bases, the J end by 3 bases, with 4 bases between. The CDR3 loop spans 11 amino acids. Germline CDR1 and CDR2: DFQATT and SNEGSKA (reference sequence). The DNA for the CDR3 is TGCAGTGCTAGATCGGACACTGAAGCTTTCTTT. Residues: CSARSDTEAFF.